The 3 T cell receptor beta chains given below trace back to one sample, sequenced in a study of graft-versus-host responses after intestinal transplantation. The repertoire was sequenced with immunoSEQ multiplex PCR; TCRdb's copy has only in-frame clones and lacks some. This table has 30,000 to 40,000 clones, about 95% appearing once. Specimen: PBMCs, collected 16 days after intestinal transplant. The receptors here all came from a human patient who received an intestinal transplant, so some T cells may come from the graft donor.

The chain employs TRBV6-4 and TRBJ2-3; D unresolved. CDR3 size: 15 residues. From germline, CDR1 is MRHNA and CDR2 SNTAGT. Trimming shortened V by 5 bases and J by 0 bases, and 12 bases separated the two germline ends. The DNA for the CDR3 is TGTGCCAGCAGTAGTACCGGGCCTAGCACAGATACGCAGTATTTT. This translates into CASSSTGPSTDTQYF.

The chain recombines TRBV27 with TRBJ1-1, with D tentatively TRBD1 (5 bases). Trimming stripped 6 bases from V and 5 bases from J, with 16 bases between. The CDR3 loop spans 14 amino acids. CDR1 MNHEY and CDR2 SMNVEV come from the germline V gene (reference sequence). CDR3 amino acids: CASSQPGTGTEAFF. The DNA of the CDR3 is TGTGCCAGCAGCCAGCCGGGGACGGGGACTGAAGCTTTCTTT.

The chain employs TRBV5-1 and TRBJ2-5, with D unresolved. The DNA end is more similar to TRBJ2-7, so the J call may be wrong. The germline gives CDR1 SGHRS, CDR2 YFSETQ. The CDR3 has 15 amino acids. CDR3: CASSFNGLPTYEQYF. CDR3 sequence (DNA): TGCGCCAGCAGCTTTAACGGCCTCCCCACCTACGAGCAGTACTTC.